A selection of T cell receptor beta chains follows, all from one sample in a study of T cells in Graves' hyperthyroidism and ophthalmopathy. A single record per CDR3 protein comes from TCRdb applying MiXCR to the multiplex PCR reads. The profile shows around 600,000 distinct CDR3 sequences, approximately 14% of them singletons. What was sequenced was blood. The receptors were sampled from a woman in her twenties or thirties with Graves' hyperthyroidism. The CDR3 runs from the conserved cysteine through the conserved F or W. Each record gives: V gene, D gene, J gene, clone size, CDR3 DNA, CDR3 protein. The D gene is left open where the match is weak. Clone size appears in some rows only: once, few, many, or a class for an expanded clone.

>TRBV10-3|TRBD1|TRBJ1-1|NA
TGTGCCATCAGTGAATGGGACAGGGGAACTGAAGCTTTCTTT
CAISEWDRGTEAFF
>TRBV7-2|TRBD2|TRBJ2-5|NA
TGTGCCAGCAGCCAACTAGCGGGAGTCCAAGAGACCCAGTACTTC
CASSQLAGVQETQYF
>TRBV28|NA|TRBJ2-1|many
TGTGCCAGCAGTTTAACGACGAGCTCCTACAATGAGCAGTTCTTC
CASSLTTSSYNEQFF
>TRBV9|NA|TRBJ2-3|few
TGTGCCAGCAGCGCGACGGGACACCTTAGCACAGATACGCAGTATTTT
CASSATGHLSTDTQYF
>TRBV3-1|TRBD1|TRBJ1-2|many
TGTGCCAGCAGCAACCGGGACAGGGGGCAGGACGATGGCTACACCTTC
CASSNRDRGQDDGYTF
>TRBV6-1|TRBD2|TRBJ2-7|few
TGTGCCAGCAGTTCCGGACTAGCGGGCCAGCCCTCCTACGAGCAGTACTTC
CASSSGLAGQPSYEQYF
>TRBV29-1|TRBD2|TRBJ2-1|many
TGCAGCGTTGGGGGTAGCGGGAACTACAATGAGCAGTTCTTC
CSVGGSGNYNEQFF
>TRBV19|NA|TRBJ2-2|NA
TGTGCCAGTAGTAGGACTGGAGTCAGCGGGGAGCTGTTTTTT
CASSRTGVSGELFF
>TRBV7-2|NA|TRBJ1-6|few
TGTGCCAGCAGCTCGGTAGGACTGAATAATTCACCCCTCCACTTT
CASSSVGLNNSPLHF
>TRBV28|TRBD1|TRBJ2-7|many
TGTGCCAGCAGTTCTAGGACAGGGTATTCCTACGAGCAGTACTTC
CASSSRTGYSYEQYF
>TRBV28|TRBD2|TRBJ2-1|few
TGTGCCAGCAGTGTAGCGGGAGGGACGGGTGAGCAGTTCTTC
CASSVAGGTGEQFF
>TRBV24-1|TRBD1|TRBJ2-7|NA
TGTGCCACCAGCGGGACAGGGACCACCTACGAGCAGTACTTC
CATSGTGTTYEQYF
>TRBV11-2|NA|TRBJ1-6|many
TGTGCCAGCAGCTTAGTAGCAGAACCGATGGATTCACCCCTCCACTTT
CASSLVAEPMDSPLHF
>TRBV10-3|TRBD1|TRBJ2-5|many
TGTGCCATCAGTGAGTCTGCCCCACAGGGGGCCCAGTACTTC
CAISESAPQGAQYF
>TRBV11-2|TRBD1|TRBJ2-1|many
TGTGCCAGCAGTGAACAGGGGGCAGAATCGGATGAGCAGTTCTTC
CASSEQGAESDEQFF
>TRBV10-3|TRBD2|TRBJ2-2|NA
TGTGCCATCAGTGCTGGCGGGAGTGGCACCGGGGAGCTGTTTTTT
CAISAGGSGTGELFF
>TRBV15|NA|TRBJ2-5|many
TGTGCCACCAGCAGAGATTCGGCTAGCTGGGAGACCCAGTACTTC
CATSRDSASWETQYF
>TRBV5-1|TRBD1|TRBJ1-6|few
TGCGCCAGCAGCTTGGGACAGGGCCAAGGGTCACCCCTCCACTTT
CASSLGQGQGSPLHF
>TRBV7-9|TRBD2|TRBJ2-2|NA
TGTGCCAGCAGCCTTAGCGGGAGAAGCACCGGGGAGCTGTTTTTT
CASSLSGRSTGELFF
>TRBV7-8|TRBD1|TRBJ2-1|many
TGTGCCAGCAGCGGATACAGGGGGCCCTACAATGAGCAGTTCTTC
CASSGYRGPYNEQFF
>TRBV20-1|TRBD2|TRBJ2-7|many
TGCAGTGCTACACCCGGGACTAGCGAAGACGAGCAGTACTTC
CSATPGTSEDEQYF
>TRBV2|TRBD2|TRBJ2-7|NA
TGTGCCAGCAGGGCTACCCTTCCGGGACTAAAGTCTCCGAGCTCCTACGAGCAGTACTTC
CASRATLPGLKSPSSYEQYF
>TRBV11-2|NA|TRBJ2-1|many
TGTGCCAGCAGCTTAGGGACAAGGTTCAATGAGCAGTTCTTC
CASSLGTRFNEQFF
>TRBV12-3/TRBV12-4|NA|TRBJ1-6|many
TGTGCCAGCAGTTTAAGGGCAGCAACCGGGGCACCCCTCCACTTT
CASSLRAATGAPLHF
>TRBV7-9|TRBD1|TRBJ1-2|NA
TGTGCCAGCAGTCACAGCGACAGGGGTCTATATGGCTACACCTTC
CASSHSDRGLYGYTF
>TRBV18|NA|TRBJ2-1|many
TGTGCCAGCTCACCACTGAACGGAAAGTACAATGAGCAGTTCTTC
CASSPLNGKYNEQFF
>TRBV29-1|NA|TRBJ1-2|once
TGCAGCGTTACCCGGGACGGATTCAACTATGGCAACACCTTC
CSVTRDGFNYGNTF
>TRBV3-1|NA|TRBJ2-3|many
TGTGCCAGCAGCCAAGGGCCGGGAGTGGGAGATACGCAGTATTTT
CASSQGPGVGDTQYF
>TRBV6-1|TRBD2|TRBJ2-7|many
TGTGCCAGCAGGCGGACTAGCGGGAGGATCCCACCCTACGAGCAGTACTTC
CASRRTSGRIPPYEQYF
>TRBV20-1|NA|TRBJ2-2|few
TGCAGTGCTAGGATTGGGGCCGGGGAGCTGTTTTTT
CSARIGAGELFF
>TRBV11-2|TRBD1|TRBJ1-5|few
TGTGCCAGCAGCTCGACAGGGGCGCGGCCCCAGCATTTT
CASSSTGARPQHF
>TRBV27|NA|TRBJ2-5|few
TGTGCCAGCAGTTTTGGGGCAAGGGAGACCCAGTACTTC
CASSFGARETQYF
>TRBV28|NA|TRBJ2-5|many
TGTGCCAGCAGTCCACAGGAATCCCAAGAGACCCAGTACTTC
CASSPQESQETQYF
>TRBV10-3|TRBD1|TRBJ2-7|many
TGTGCCAGCGCACCGGGACAGCGTTACGAGCAGTACTTC
CASAPGQRYEQYF
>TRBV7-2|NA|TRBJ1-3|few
TGTGCCAGCAGCTCAACAGGGCTATCTGGAAACACCATATATTTT
CASSSTGLSGNTIYF
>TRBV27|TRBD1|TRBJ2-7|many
TGTGCCAGCAGTCTGGGACAGGGTAAGGACGAGCAGTACTTC
CASSLGQGKDEQYF
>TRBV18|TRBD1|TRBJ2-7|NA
TGTGCCAGCTCAGGCAGGGGGTCCCACGAGCAGTACTTC
CASSGRGSHEQYF
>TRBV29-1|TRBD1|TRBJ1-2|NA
TGCAGCGTTGTGCTCCCTTCCGACAGGGTCTACGGCTACACCTTC
CSVVLPSDRVYGYTF
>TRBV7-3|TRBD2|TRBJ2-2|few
TGTGCCAGCAGCTTATACGTCGGGAGGAGAACCGGGGAGCTGTTTTTT
CASSLYVGRRTGELFF
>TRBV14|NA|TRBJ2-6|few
TGTGCCAGCAGCGGATCTTCGCAGCCCTGGGCCAACGTCCTGACTTTC
CASSGSSQPWANVLTF
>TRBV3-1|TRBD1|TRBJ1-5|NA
TGTGCCAGCAGCCAGGGGACAGGGGATCAGCCCCAGCATTTT
CASSQGTGDQPQHF
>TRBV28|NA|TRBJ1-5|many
TGTGCCAGCAGTGCTACAATGGGAGGGCCCAGTCAGCCCCAGCATTTT
CASSATMGGPSQPQHF
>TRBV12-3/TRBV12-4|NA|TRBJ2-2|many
TGTGCCAGCAGTCCAGAGAGCTTGTCGCGGGAGCTGTTTTTT
CASSPESLSRELFF
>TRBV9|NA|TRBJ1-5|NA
TGTGCCAGCAGCGGAGGGGTGGGAAATCAGCCCCAGCATTTT
CASSGGVGNQPQHF
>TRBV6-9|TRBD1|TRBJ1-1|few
TGTGCCAGCAGTTATTTAGGGGGCCAAGAAGCTTTCTTT
CASSYLGGQEAFF
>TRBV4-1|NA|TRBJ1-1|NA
TGCGCCAGCAGCCAAGATTTTCTGTCGGCCACTGAAGCTTTCTTT
CASSQDFLSATEAFF